One and the same sample provided the 13 T cell receptor beta chains below, sequenced in a study of patients and donors after allogeneic stem cell transplantation. Via MiXCR, TCRdb re-called the RT-PCR reads, giving one row per CDR3 protein. The sample has about 400,000 distinct CDR3 sequences; roughly 17% are singletons. The specimen sequenced was blood, either unsorted or a sorted T cell fraction (not recorded which). Every receptor here comes from a human donor who was either an allogeneic HSCT recipient or a stem cell or donor lymphocyte infusion donor (not recorded which). It is not recorded whose cells these are; they may come from a transplant donor.

This chain joins TRBV27 and TRBJ2-3, with D tentatively TRBD1 or TRBD2 (5 bases each). This CDR3 is 15 amino acids long. With 4 bases removed from V and 3 bases from J, the gap between germline ends came to 14 bases. Germline V gene sequence: CDR1 MNHEY, CDR2 SMNVEV (reference sequence). CDR3 bases: TGTGCCAGCAGTTGGGGGACCGACGGAACAGATACGCAGTATTTT. Protein: CASSWGTDGTDTQYF.

V usage is TRBV11-3 and J usage is TRBJ2-1; 8 bases fit TRBD1. J gave up 6 bases and V 5 bases, and 6 bases lay outside the gene matches. The germline V gene encodes CDR1 SGHNT and CDR2 YENEEA. The CDR3 extends over 14 amino acids. The CDR3 bases are TGTGCCAGCAGCCCCAGGACAGGGACCAATGAGCAGTTCTTC. The encoded protein is CASSPRTGTNEQFF.

The chain combines TRBV5-1 with TRBJ2-1; D remains ambiguous. V was clipped by 2 bases and J by 8 bases, with 8 bases between them. The CDR3 spans 12 residues. Germline V CDR1 and CDR2: SGHRS, YFSETQ. CDR3 DNA sequence: TGCGCCAGCAGCTTCCCCCCTCATGAGCAGTTCTTC. It is translated as CASSFPPHEQFF.

The table lists this clonotype with a few counts. The chain carries TRBV20-1 and TRBJ2-3; TRBD2 aligns across 9 bases. The junction had 5 bases not matched to a gene; V was cut back by 0 bases and J by 4 bases. The CDR3 totals 15 residues. Germline V gene lookup returns CDR1 DFQATT and CDR2 SNEGSKA (reference sequence). The CDR3 nucleotides read TGCAGTGCTAGAGATTCCAGCGGGAGGTCAGATACGCAGTATTTT. Residues: CSARDSSGRSDTQYF.

The chain carries TRBV7-9 and TRBJ1-2, with TRBD1 matching 7 bases. The CDR3 loop spans 13 amino acids. Germline values: CDR1 SEHNR, CDR2 FQNEAQ (reference sequence). V was clipped by 4 bases and J by 8 bases; unmatched bases: 7. CDR3 nucleotide sequence: TGTGCCAGCAGCTCGGAGACAGGGCGCGGCTACACCTTC. Protein: CASSSETGRGYTF.

This clonotype is classed as medium-sized (0.01 to 0.1%). V is TRBV5-1 and J is TRBJ2-7; D is possibly TRBD2 (6 bases). The CDR3 is made up of 14 amino acids. Trimming removed 4 bases at V and 2 bases at J, with 13 bases between. Looked up from germline, CDR1 is SGHRS and CDR2 is YFSETQ. The chain's CDR3 is CASSRDSHAYEQYF. In DNA, the CDR3 is TGCGCCAGCAGCCGGGACTCCCACGCCTACGAGCAGTACTTC.

Here the CDR3 reads CASGRRGGYTF. The DNA for the CDR3 is TGTGCCAGCGGCCGTAGGGGTGGCTACACCTTC. This chain joins TRBV12-3 or TRBV12-4 and TRBJ1-2; TRBD1 is a possible D gene (5 bases). The CDR3 contains 11 residues. The germline V and J ends were trimmed by 8 bases and 7 bases, with 11 bases remaining between them.

The chain employs TRBV28 and TRBJ1-3; D gene unclear. Between the trimmed V and J ends, which lost 5 bases and 2 bases, there was a span of 10 bases. CDR3 length: 14 amino acids. Germline CDR1 and CDR2: MDHEN and SYDVKM. The CDR3 sequence is CASSPQVAGNTIYF. CDR3 sequence (DNA): TGTGCCAGCAGTCCCCAGGTCGCTGGAAACACCATATATTTT. Complete variable domain (other parts from reference TRBV28 and TRBJ1-3): DVKVTQSSRYLVKRTGEKVFLECVQDMDHENMFWYRQDPGLGLRLIYFSYDVKMKEKGDIPEGYSVSREKKERFSLILESASTNQTSMYLCASSPQVAGNTIYFGEGSWLTVV.

This clonotype was found a few times. The chain is built from TRBV10-3 and TRBJ1-1, with D possibly TRBD1 on 5 matching bases. Germline V lookup: CDR1 ENHRY, CDR2 SYGVKD. Trimming left V 6 bases short and J 2 bases short, with 19 bases between. The CDR3 is 16 residues long. Here the CDR3 DNA reads TGTGCCATCAGAGCCGACAGAAGGGTGTTAAACACTGAAGCTTTCTTT. It is translated as CAIRADRRVLNTEAFF.

A single count supports this clonotype. The chain combines TRBV20-1 with TRBJ2-3; D remains unclear. V was shortened by 8 bases and J by 4 bases, with 7 bases between the two germline ends. The CDR3 loop spans 10 amino acids. The V gene's germline CDR1 is DFQATT and CDR2 SNEGSKA (reference sequence). As DNA, the CDR3 is TGCAGTAGGCCGCCAGATACGCAGTATTTT. Residues: CSRPPDTQYF.

This clonotype came up many times. In DNA, the CDR3 is TGCAGCGTTCGGGACACGGGGTACAATCAGCCCCAGCATTTT. It encodes CSVRDTGYNQPQHF. The chain uses TRBV29-1 and TRBJ1-5; TRBD1 might be the D (6 bases). Trimming took 5 bases from V and 3 from J, leaving 14 bases between them. The CDR3 contains 14 residues. Germline V gene lookup returns CDR1 SQVTM and CDR2 ANQGSEA.

The gene calls are TRBV12-3 or TRBV12-4 and TRBJ1-5, with TRBD1 matching over 7 bases. Trimming at V came to 6 bases and at J to 4 bases, leaving 12 bases not matched to a gene. The CDR3 is 16 amino acids. The DNA for the CDR3 is TGTGCCAGCAGCCACTACCTTAAGGGGGCGAATCAGCCCCAGCATTTT. This sequence encodes CASSHYLKGANQPQHF.

V and J are TRBV19 and TRBJ1-1, with D perhaps TRBD1 (6 bases). The CDR3 loop spans 14 amino acids. The V and J ends lost 6 bases and 0 bases respectively, with 11 bases between them. CDR1 and CDR2 (germline): LNHDA, SQIVND (reference sequence). CDR3 residues: CASRTGGMNTEAFF. CDR3 DNA sequence: TGTGCCAGTAGGACCGGGGGCATGAACACTGAAGCTTTCTTT.